This T cell receptor (beta chain) was profiled in a study of blood T cell repertoires in COVID-19. Across the study: The cDNA or gDNA used as material had been derived from T cells, B-cell-depleted T cells, or PBMCs.

The CDR3 covers 15 residues. The germline V gene has CDR1 SNHLY and CDR2 FYNNEI. Trimming removed 5 bases from V and 4 bases from J, with 14 bases in between. As handled by the study authors: Reference gene primers were amplified, and this amplification served to estimate nucleated cell counts. Data came from immunoSEQ multiplex PCR; TCRdb stores just in-frame clones and leaves some out. V and J calls and clone size are as listed in that table; D and trimming were resolved from the DNA. This sample carries some 300,000 clones, about 90% of them seen once, and the ten largest clones take 6.3%. Seattle's cohort entered during active infection and was followed longitudinally.

The clonotype comes from a woman aged 50 to 65 with COVID-19, enrolled during active disease. The J gene is TRBJ2-2, the V gene TRBV2; the D gene is possibly TRBD1 (6 bases). Specimen: peripheral blood. CDR3 sequence reads: CASSLRQVGTGELFF. The DNA for the CDR3 is TGTGCCAGCAGTTTAAGACAGGTCGGCACCGGGGAGCTGTTTTTT. Using reference TRBV2 and TRBJ2-2 for the parts outside the CDR3, the full variable domain is EPEVTQTPSHQVTQMGQEVILRCVPISNHLYFYWYRQILGQKVEFLVSFYNNEISEKSEIFDDQFSVERPDGSNFTLKIRSTKLEDSAMYFCASSLRQVGTGELFFGEGSRLTVL.